This T cell receptor beta chain emerged from a study of a mutant IDH1 vaccine in newly diagnosed glioma. Overall study: A roughly 62% male, about 38% female split and a mean age of roughly 44 years characterized treated patients.

The CDR3 length is 14 residues. Germline-derived CDR1 and CDR2 are MNHNY and SVGAGI (reference sequence). V lost 7 bases and J 9 bases, leaving 18 bases between the germline ends. The protocol was immunoSEQ multiplex PCR, while the TCRdb copy is restricted to in-frame clones and leaves out a portion. The sample consists of tens of thousands of clones, 81% of them appearing once. Sample time point: week 35, safety follow-up. The investigators gave 300 ug of mutant IDH1 20-mer peptide in each vaccine dose, together with topical imiquimod. Turning to this clone: Antigen specificity is unknown.

The source is a woman between 40 and 50 years old with glioma. Some clones in this sample may be carry-over from other donors' samples. The J gene is TRBJ2-2, the V gene TRBV6-6; TRBD1 might be the D (6 bases). The sequencing used PBMCs, collected from a glioma patient whose treatment included an IDH1 peptide vaccine. DNA of the CDR3: TGTGCCAGCACCGACTACGTGGACAGCCGGGAGCTGTTTTTT. Encoded protein: CASTDYVDSRELFF.